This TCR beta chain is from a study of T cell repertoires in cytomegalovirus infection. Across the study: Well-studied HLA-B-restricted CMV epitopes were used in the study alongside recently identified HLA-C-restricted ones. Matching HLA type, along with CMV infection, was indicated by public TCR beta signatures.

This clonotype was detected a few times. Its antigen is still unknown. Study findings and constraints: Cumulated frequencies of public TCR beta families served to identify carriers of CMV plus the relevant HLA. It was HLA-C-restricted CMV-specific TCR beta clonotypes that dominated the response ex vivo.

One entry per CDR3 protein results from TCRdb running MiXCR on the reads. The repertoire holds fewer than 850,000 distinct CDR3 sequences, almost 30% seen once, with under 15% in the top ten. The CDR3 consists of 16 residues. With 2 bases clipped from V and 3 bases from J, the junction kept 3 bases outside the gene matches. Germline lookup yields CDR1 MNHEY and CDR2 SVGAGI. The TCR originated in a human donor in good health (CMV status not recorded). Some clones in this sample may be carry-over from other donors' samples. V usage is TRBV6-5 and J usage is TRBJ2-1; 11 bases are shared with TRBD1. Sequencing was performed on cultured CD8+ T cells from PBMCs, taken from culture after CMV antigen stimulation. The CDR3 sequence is CASSYGTGGNYNEQFF. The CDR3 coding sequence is TGTGCCAGCAGTTACGGGACAGGGGGGAACTACAATGAGCAGTTCTTC.